The clone carrying this TCR beta chain was detected many times. Its antigen is unidentified. The data were obtained in a study of T-cell memory formation after mild COVID-19. Study-wide background: The study found TCR clusters largely donor specific.

General study points: Cross-reactive memory seemingly joined, as some responding clones were found in pre-infection memory.

TCRdb re-called the 5' RACE reads through MiXCR, storing one row per CDR3 protein. The data contain roughly 47,000 distinct CDR3 sequences, approximately 7.6% of them seen just once; the ten biggest clones take up more than 1.3%. Trimming took off 2 bases at V and 6 bases at J, with 23 bases between the two ends. Germline V lookup: CDR1 SQVTM, CDR2 ANQGSEA. The CDR3 runs to 16 residues. Sequencing was done on a sample of PBMCs or a T cell subset sorted from them (not recorded which). The source of this sequence is a man in his late teens or twenties who had mild COVID-19 (a few samples of this study predate the infection). Cell type and time point are not known. J is TRBJ2-7 and V is TRBV29-1; TRBD2 might be the D (7 bases). CDR3 sequence reads: CSVESPNRGGEGEQYF. The CDR3 region has the DNA TGCAGCGTTGAATCCCCTAACCGAGGGGGGGAAGGCGAGCAGTACTTC.